The source of this T cell receptor beta chain is a study of T cell responses to AZD1222 COVID-19 vaccine. The study's findings and limits: The donor group comprised mostly white British people and more females; the analysis possibly underestimated clonal diversity.

Sequenced by immunoSEQ multiplex PCR; TCRdb stores in-frame clones only, minus some. The table has about 170,000 clones, about nine tenths seen once; the top ten hold roughly 1.5%. In regard to this clone: As yet, its antigen is unknown.

The CDR3 contains 16 residues. V was clipped by 5 bases and J by 1 base, with 17 bases between them. Germline loops: CDR1 LNHNV, CDR2 YYDKDF (reference sequence). V is TRBV15 and J is TRBJ1-1, with D possibly being TRBD1 (5 bases). The material sequenced was peripheral blood, taken on day 0 of AZD1222 vaccination. This clonotype was sampled from an adult in good health. CDR3 region: CATSGSQTTGNTEAFF. The CDR3, as DNA: TGTGCCACCAGCGGAAGTCAAACTACAGGGAACACTGAAGCTTTCTTT.